Below, 31 T cell receptor beta chains from the same sample are listed, as sequenced in a study of T-cell reconstitution after alpha-beta-depleted transplantation in children. The library targeted TCRbeta and was prepared with unique molecular identifiers. A single record per CDR3 protein comes from TCRdb applying MiXCR to the PCR reads. The data contain some 70,000 distinct CDR3 sequences, 4.9% of them singletons. The material was PBMCs, mostly from graft donor cells, obtained 180 days after TCRalphabeta/CD19-depleted stem cell transplant. The receptors here all came from a boy under two years old who had a stem cell transplant for acute myeloid leukemia, so the T cells may come from the graft donor.

Ten or more counts support this clonotype. The V and J genes are TRBV7-9 and TRBJ1-4; TRBD1 is a possible D gene (6 bases). In germline, CDR1 is SEHNR, CDR2 FQNEAQ (reference sequence). The CDR3 totals 13 residues. V gave up 3 bases and J gave up 6 bases, with 8 bases separating them. The CDR3 DNA reads as TGTGCCAGCAGCTTCCACAGGGATGAAAAACTGTTTTTT. This sequence encodes CASSFHRDEKLFF.

In this sample, this clonotype turned up many times. This chain joins TRBV20-1 and TRBJ2-1; no definite D call. This CDR3 is built from 11 residues. Germline V lookup: CDR1 DFQATT, CDR2 SNEGSKA (reference sequence). The germline V and J ends were trimmed by 3 bases and 0 bases, with 0 bases remaining between them. The CDR3: CSASSYNEQFF. The CDR3 region has the DNA TGCAGTGCTAGCTCCTACAATGAGCAGTTCTTC.

This clonotype was counted ten times or more. The chain couples TRBV27 to TRBJ1-2; 9 bases are a match to TRBD1. Germline CDR1 and CDR2: MNHEY and SMNVEV (reference sequence). The CDR3 totals 15 residues. Trimming at V came to 0 bases and at J to 4 bases, leaving 3 bases not matched to a gene. The DNA for the CDR3 is TGTGCCAGCAGTTTATCAGGGACAGGGATCTATGGCTACACCTTC. Its translation: CASSLSGTGIYGYTF.

This clonotype was detected many times. This chain joins TRBV7-8 and TRBJ2-2, with no clear D. CDR1 SGHVS and CDR2 FQNEAQ come from the germline V gene. There are 16 residues in the CDR3. With 1 base removed from V and 1 base from J, the gap between germline ends came to 10 bases. CDR3 protein: CASSLEPVWNTGELFF. The CDR3 coding sequence is TGTGCCAGCAGCTTAGAGCCCGTTTGGAACACCGGGGAGCTGTTTTTT.

This clonotype came up many times. The chain employs TRBV6-5 and TRBJ1-1; weak D call: TRBD1 (5 bases). The CDR3 contains 11 residues. Germline V gives CDR1 MNHEY, CDR2 SVGAGI. V lost 8 bases and J 8 bases, leaving 12 bases between the germline ends. The DNA of the CDR3 is TGTGCCAGCTGGACTGGGACCGAAGCTTTCTTT. Translating it yields CASWTGTEAFF.

This clonotype was detected many times. At one boundary the junction diverges from the germline segment, which might be a read error. The V and J genes are TRBV7-9 and TRBJ2-1; TRBD2 agrees at 11 bases. The germline gives CDR1 SEHNR, CDR2 FQNEAQ (reference sequence). The CDR3 spans 14 residues. As DNA, the CDR3 is TGTGCCAGCGGCTTAGCGGGGGGGCGGAGTGAGCAGTTCTTC. Protein product: CASGLAGGRSEQFF. Full variable domain (missing parts from reference TRBV7-9 and TRBJ2-1): DTGVSQNPRHKITKRGQNVTFRCDPISEHNRLYWYRQTLGQGPEFLTYFQNEAQLEKSRLLSDRFSAERPKGSFSTLEIQRTEQGDSAMYLCASGLAGGRSEQFFGPGTRLTVL.

This clonotype was recorded many times. The chain couples TRBV29-1 to TRBJ2-5, with D maybe TRBD1 (6 bases). V lost 5 bases, J lost 5 bases, and 18 bases lay in between. The CDR3 has 14 residues. CDR1 SQVTM and CDR2 ANQGSEA come from the germline V gene. Written as DNA, the CDR3 is TGCAGCGTTACCCAAATCAGGGGCGCCGAGACCCAGTACTTC. Its protein product is CSVTQIRGAETQYF.

In this sample, this clonotype turned up many times. CDR3 coding DNA: TGCGCCAGCAGCCCTCCGGGACAGTACAATGAGCAGTTCTTC. As protein: CASSPPGQYNEQFF. This chain uses TRBV5-1 with TRBJ2-1; 7 positions agree with TRBD1. The trim removed 4 bases at V and 4 bases at J, leaving 5 bases unmatched. From germline, CDR1 is SGHRS and CDR2 YFSETQ. The CDR3 totals 14 residues.

This clonotype was recorded many times. This chain connects TRBV18 to TRBJ2-5; tentative D call: TRBD2 (6 bases). The germline V and J ends were trimmed by 4 bases and 5 bases, with 11 bases remaining between them. The CDR3 consists of 13 residues. CDR1 is KGHSH, CDR2 LQKENI, per germline. As DNA, the CDR3 is TGTGCCAGCTCACATGGGAGGTCGGAGACCCAGTACTTC. Translation gives CASSHGRSETQYF.

This clonotype has a count of ten or more. This chain uses TRBV12-3 or TRBV12-4 with TRBJ2-3; D could derive from TRBD1 or TRBD2 (6 bases each). This CDR3 is 15 amino acids long. V shed 4 bases and J shed 1 base, with 12 bases lying between them. The CDR3 loop reads CASSWGPSGTDTQYF. Here the CDR3 DNA reads TGTGCCAGCAGTTGGGGGCCTAGCGGCACAGATACGCAGTATTTT.

The table lists this clonotype with many counts. CDR3 DNA sequence: TGTGCCAGCTCACCCAGACTAGCGGCAAACACAGATACGCAGTATTTT. Encoded protein: CASSPRLAANTDTQYF. The chain is built from TRBV18 and TRBJ2-3; 9 nucleotides agree with TRBD2. V lost 3 bases and J lost 2; bases outside the gene matches: 6. This CDR3 is built from 16 residues. CDR1 is KGHSH, CDR2 LQKENI, per germline.

This clonotype was counted ten times or more. The chain combines TRBV5-1 with TRBJ2-7; the match to TRBD1 covers 8 bases. The CDR3 has 14 residues. Germline V gene data show CDR1 as SGHRS and CDR2 as YFSETQ. J lost 3 bases, V lost 2 bases, and 4 bases had no gene match. CDR3 bases: TGCGCCAGCAGCTTATCCGGGACAGGCTACGAGCAGTACGTC. Translating it yields CASSLSGTGYEQYV.

This clonotype has a count of ten or more. This chain uses TRBV6-6 with TRBJ1-2; D gene ambiguous. V gave up 7 bases and J gave up 4 bases, with 13 bases separating them. This CDR3 contains 13 residues. CDR1 and CDR2 (germline): MNHNY, SVGAGI (reference sequence). DNA for the CDR3: TGTGCCAGCACCTCGGGGTTTGGCTATGGCTACACCTTC. Its protein is CASTSGFGYGYTF.

This clonotype was found many times. The chain combines TRBV20-1 with TRBJ1-4; D might be TRBD1 (5 bases). Per germline, CDR1 DFQATT and CDR2 SNEGSKA (reference sequence). The CDR3 is 16 amino acids. V dropped 0 bases and J dropped 0 bases, with 11 bases sitting between them. Written as DNA, the CDR3 is TGCAGTGCTAGAGACAGGGCAACGCCAACTAATGAAAAACTGTTTTTT. Translation: CSARDRATPTNEKLFF.

This clonotype was seen at least ten times. V usage is TRBV7-2 and J usage is TRBJ2-3, with 10 bases matching TRBD2. This CDR3 contains 15 residues. Germline V gives CDR1 SGHTA, CDR2 FQGNSA. The V and J ends lost 1 base and 6 bases, in that order; junction bases with no gene match: 4. CDR3 DNA: TGTGCCAGCAGCTTAGTAAGCGGGGGGGCCGATACGCAGTATTTT. Amino acids: CASSLVSGGADTQYF.

This clonotype has ten or more counts. This chain uses TRBV20-1 with TRBJ1-2, with D unclear. Trimming removed 5 bases at V and 5 bases at J, with 6 bases between. Germline lookup yields CDR1 DFQATT and CDR2 SNEGSKA (reference sequence). The CDR3 loop spans 10 amino acids. CDR3 loop: CSAWEYGYTF. As DNA, the CDR3 is TGCAGTGCTTGGGAATATGGCTACACCTTC.

This clonotype was counted ten times or more. This sequence joins TRBV18 and TRBJ2-2, with a weak D call TRBD2 (5 bases). CDR3 size: 15 residues. Germline assignment: CDR1 KGHSH and CDR2 LQKENI. The V gene lost 1 base and the J gene lost 5 bases, with 11 bases spanning the gap. CDR3 nucleotide sequence: TGTGCCAGCTCACCACGTGGCCCGGGAACCGGGGAGCTGTTTTTT. Residues: CASSPRGPGTGELFF. Full variable domain (outside the CDR3, taken from reference TRBV18 and TRBJ2-2): NAGVMQNPRHLVRRRGQEARLRCSPMKGHSHVYWYRQLPEEGLKFMVYLQKENIIDESGMPKERFSAEFPKEGPSILRIQQVVRGDSAAYFCASSPRGPGTGELFFGEGSRLTVL.

This clonotype came up many times. This CDR3 is CASSLSGQYYEQYF. CDR3 bases: TGTGCCAGCAGTTTATCGGGACAGTACTACGAGCAGTACTTC. The J gene is TRBJ2-7, the V gene TRBV12-3 or TRBV12-4; 7 bases are shared with TRBD1. Trimming cost V 2 bases and J 3 bases; bases outside gene matches: 4. This CDR3 is built from 14 residues.

This clonotype was seen repeatedly, ten times or more. V and J are TRBV15 and TRBJ2-2, with unresolved D. V lost 4 bases, J lost 2 bases, and 5 bases lay in between. Germline assignment: CDR1 LNHNV and CDR2 YYDKDF (reference sequence). The CDR3 extends over 13 amino acids. The CDR3 reads CATSKGNTGELFF. The CDR3 DNA is TGTGCCACCAGCAAGGGAAACACCGGGGAGCTGTTTTTT.

There are many counts of this clonotype. V gene TRBV4-1 combines with J gene TRBJ2-1; D could derive from TRBD1 or TRBD2 (5 bases each). The germline V gene has CDR1 MGHRA and CDR2 YSYEKL. This CDR3 is 13 amino acids long. V was clipped by 3 bases and J by 11 bases, with 14 bases between them. CDR3 region: CASSQNHGAKQFF. CDR3 DNA: TGCGCCAGCAGCCAGAACCACGGGGCTAAGCAGTTCTTC.

This clonotype was recorded at least ten times. The chain combines TRBV11-1 with TRBJ2-2, with 7 bases fitting TRBD1. Trimming took 5 bases from V and 5 from J; bases not matched to a gene: 5. CDR1 is SGHAT and CDR2 is FQDESV in the germline V gene (reference sequence). The CDR3 is made up of 14 amino acids. This CDR3 reads CASSRPQGTGELFF. CDR3 coding DNA: TGTGCCAGCAGCCGCCCACAGGGGACCGGGGAGCTGTTTTTT. The whole variable domain, filled in from reference TRBV11-1 and TRBJ2-2, reads EAEVAQSPRYKITEKSQAVAFWCDPISGHATLYWYRQILGQGPELLVQFQDESVVDDSQLPKDRFSAERLKGVDSTLKIQPAELGDSAMYLCASSRPQGTGELFFGEGSRLTVL.

This clonotype came up many times. The gene calls are TRBV7-6 and TRBJ2-7; 7 bases line up with TRBD1. V gave up 5 bases and J gave up 2 bases; unmatched junction bases: 15. CDR3 length: 17 residues. Per germline, CDR1 SGHVS and CDR2 FNYEAQ. Here the CDR3 DNA reads TGTGCCAGCAGCAGAGATCAGACAGGGATGGGCACCTACGAGCAGTACTTC. The encoded protein is CASSRDQTGMGTYEQYF. Full variable domain (rest looked up from reference TRBV7-6 and TRBJ2-7): GAGVSQSPRYKVTKRGQDVALRCDPISGHVSLYWYRQALGQGPEFLTYFNYEAQQDKSGLPNDRFSAERPEGSISTLTIQRTEQRDSAMYRCASSRDQTGMGTYEQYFGPGTRLTVT.

This rearrangement joins TRBV20-1 to TRBJ2-7, with D tentatively TRBD1 (5 bases). Trimming cost V 0 bases and J 5 bases, with 8 bases left between them. The CDR3 length is 12 residues. Germline loops: CDR1 DFQATT, CDR2 SNEGSKA (reference sequence). CDR3 amino acids: CSARDDRNEQYV. The CDR3 DNA reads TGCAGTGCTAGAGATGACAGAAACGAGCAGTACGTC.

Regarding this clonotype: Being one base from a much bigger clone, this may be a read error. The genes are TRBV27 and TRBJ2-3; tentative D call: TRBD2 (6 bases). The CDR3 has 13 residues. Germline lookup yields CDR1 MNHEY and CDR2 SMNVEV (reference sequence). The CDR3 spells CASSFGGADAQYF. In DNA form, the CDR3 reads TGTGCCAGCAGTTTCGGGGGAGCAGATGCGCAGTATTTT.

At least ten counts were recorded for this clonotype. The chain carries TRBV12-3 or TRBV12-4 and TRBJ2-5; tentatively, D is TRBD1 (6 bases). The V and J ends lost 5 bases and 2 bases respectively, with 9 bases between them. The CDR3 has 13 amino acids. CDR3 protein: CASSRTEQETQYF. The CDR3 nucleotides are TGTGCCAGCAGTAGGACAGAACAAGAGACCCAGTACTTC.

This clonotype was observed many times. The gene calls are TRBV7-8 and TRBJ2-7; D perhaps matches TRBD1 (6 bases). From germline, CDR1 is SGHVS and CDR2 FQNEAQ. V shed 3 bases and J shed 6 bases, with 12 bases lying between them. The CDR3 is made up of 13 amino acids. The CDR3 coding sequence is TGTGCCAGCAGCTTGATGACAGGTTCCGAGCAGTACGTC. This encodes CASSLMTGSEQYV.

At least ten counts were recorded for this clonotype. V is TRBV10-2 and J is TRBJ1-5, with 8 positions matching TRBD1. The length of the CDR3 is 17 residues. Germline V gives CDR1 WSHSY, CDR2 SAAADI. The junction had 14 bases not matched to a gene; V was cut back by 10 bases and J by 0 bases. The CDR3 is CATSRPPTGDSNQPQHF. The CDR3 bases are TGCGCCACCTCCCGGCCCCCGACAGGGGATAGCAATCAGCCCCAGCATTTT.

This clonotype was recorded at least ten times. V usage is TRBV11-2 and J usage is TRBJ2-3, with a weak D call TRBD1 (5 bases). V lost 0 bases to trimming and J lost 5 bases, with 6 bases between them. CDR1 is SGHAT and CDR2 is FQNNGV in the germline V gene. This CDR3 comprises 13 residues. Here the CDR3 reads CASSLDRGDTQYF. Written as DNA, the CDR3 is TGTGCCAGCAGCTTAGATAGGGGAGATACGCAGTATTTT.

This clonotype showed up many times. The chain joins TRBV7-9 to TRBJ2-3; tentatively, D is TRBD1 (7 bases). V lost 6 bases to trimming and J lost 9 bases, with 22 bases between them. The germline V gene has CDR1 SEHNR and CDR2 FQNEAQ (reference sequence). CDR3 length equals 15 residues. The CDR3 loop reads CASRPAGPGGETQYF. The CDR3 nucleotides are TGTGCCAGCAGGCCCGCGGGGCCAGGGGGAGAAACGCAGTATTTT.

This clonotype was recorded many times. The genes are TRBV25-1 and TRBJ2-7; D remains unclear. V was clipped by 7 bases and J by 4 bases, with 14 bases between them. The CDR3 sequence is 13 residues long. CDR1 is MGHDK, CDR2 SYGVNS, per germline. Here the CDR3 DNA reads TGTGCCAGCAAAAGACGTCCGGAGTACGAGCAGTACGTC. This codes for CASKRRPEYEQYV.

J is TRBJ1-1 and V is TRBV28, with D perhaps TRBD1 (6 bases). The CDR3 is 15 amino acids. V lost 3 bases and J lost 5, with 16 bases in between. Germline V CDR1 and CDR2: MDHEN, SYDVKM. CDR3: CASSFVGGGGTEAFF. In nucleotides, the CDR3 is TGTGCCAGCAGTTTTGTGGGGGGCGGAGGGACTGAAGCTTTCTTT.